These 20 T cell receptor beta chains originate from one sample sequenced in a study of blood T cells in healthy people across ages. Together with a sample-barcoded 5' primer, a J-beta primer mix was included in a second PCR lasting 7 to 11 cycles. TCRdb fed the 5' RACE reads into MiXCR, producing one record per CDR3 protein. The repertoire includes about a million distinct CDR3 sequences, just over 50% of them detected once, and 20% to 25% sits in the top ten. Material for sequencing was blood. These receptors were taken from an older woman in good health.

The J gene is TRBJ2-2, the V gene TRBV25-1; D is unresolved. The CDR3 is made up of 13 amino acids. The V end lost 4 bases, the J end lost 8 bases, and 11 bases lay between the germline ends. Per the germline V gene, CDR1 is MGHDK and CDR2 is SYGVNS. CDR3 nucleotides: TGTGCCAGCAGTGCCCCCACTATAGGGGAGCTGTTTTTT. It specifies CASSAPTIGELFF.

The CDR3 here is CASSPGLAGFSSEQYF. DNA for the CDR3: TGCGCCAGCAGCCCGGGACTAGCGGGATTCTCGAGTGAGCAGTACTTC. This rearrangement joins TRBV4-1 to TRBJ2-4; 13 bases match TRBD2. Trimming at V came to 4 bases and at J to 13 bases, leaving 13 bases not matched to a gene. The V gene's germline CDR1 is MGHRA and CDR2 YSYEKL. The CDR3 is 16 residues long.

The chain uses TRBV12-3 or TRBV12-4 and TRBJ1-6; D unclear. V gave up 8 bases and J gave up 10 bases, with 9 bases separating them. This CDR3 region has 11 residues. In nucleotides, the CDR3 is TGTGCCAGCCGCCTCGGGTCACCCCTCCACTTT. Protein sequence: CASRLGSPLHF.

The rearrangement joins TRBV5-1 to TRBJ2-3; 9 bases are shared with TRBD1. Germline CDR1 SGHRS, CDR2 YFSETQ. Germline trimming cut 5 bases from V and 5 bases from J; bases unmatched to any gene: 9. The length of the CDR3 is 15 residues. CDR3 sequence reads: CASSWAGTGRDTQYF. The CDR3 region has the DNA TGCGCCAGCAGTTGGGCCGGGACAGGGAGAGATACGCAGTATTTT.

This clonotype has a handful of counts. V usage is TRBV15 and J usage is TRBJ2-1; 8 bases line up with TRBD2. The junction had 7 bases not matched to a gene; V was cut back by 4 bases and J by 8 bases. Germline V gene lookup returns CDR1 LNHNV and CDR2 YYDKDF (reference sequence). The CDR3 contains 14 residues. DNA for the CDR3: TGTGCCACCAGCACCGGGACTAGTTTGGATGAGCAGTTCTTC. It codes for CATSTGTSLDEQFF.

This clonotype was recorded many times. The gene calls are TRBV28 and TRBJ2-6; unclear D gene. Germline V gene sequence: CDR1 MDHEN, CDR2 SYDVKM. V was clipped by 3 bases and J by 1 base, with 7 bases between them. The CDR3 totals 15 residues. The CDR3 region has the DNA TGTGCCAGCAGTTTGTGGGGATCTGGGGCCAACGTCCTGACTTTC. Protein sequence: CASSLWGSGANVLTF.

The chain has TRBV7-2 and TRBJ2-5; D is unclear. Trimming stripped 5 bases from V and 4 bases from J, with 14 bases between. CDR1 and CDR2 from the germline V gene are SGHTA and FQGNSA. This CDR3 region has 14 residues. The CDR3, as DNA: TGTGCCAGCAGCCTCCAGGCGCTACCAGAGACCCAGTACTTC. It encodes CASSLQALPETQYF.

In its sample, this clonotype was seen many times. The rearrangement links TRBV20-1 to TRBJ2-5; 7 bases align to TRBD2. In germline, CDR1 is DFQATT, CDR2 SNEGSKA (reference sequence). Trimming removed 6 bases from V and 2 bases from J; junction bases left unmatched: 12. This CDR3 comprises 15 residues. Here the CDR3 DNA reads TGCAGTGCCCCTGGGGGGGGGACTATACAAGAGACCCAGTACTTC. Translated, it gives CSAPGGGTIQETQYF.

For this clonotype: The junction does not match germline at one end; this may be a read error. This chain connects TRBV20-1 to TRBJ2-4, with TRBD1 identical over 8 bases. The DNA end is more similar to TRBJ2-7, so the J call may be wrong. The CDR3 totals 16 residues. Germline V CDR1 and CDR2: DFQATT, SNEGSKA (reference sequence). The CDR3, as DNA: TGCAGTGCCAGAGATCTAACAGGGGGGTTTGCCTACGAGCAGTACTTC. This sequence encodes CSARDLTGGFAYEQYF.

This clonotype has a handful of counts. The rearrangement links TRBV5-1 to TRBJ1-1, with a weak D call TRBD1 (6 bases). V lost 2 bases, J lost 5 bases, and 13 bases lay in between. CDR1 and CDR2 (germline): SGHRS, YFSETQ. This CDR3 region has 14 residues. This chain's CDR3 is CASSFGGGETEAFF. In nucleotides, the CDR3 is TGCGCCAGCAGCTTCGGAGGGGGTGAGACTGAAGCTTTCTTT.

The chain uses TRBV4-1 and TRBJ1-2; 7 bases line up with TRBD1. CDR1 is MGHRA, CDR2 YSYEKL, per germline. The CDR3 extends over 14 amino acids. V trimming: 4 bases; J trimming: 4 bases; junction bases outside the gene matches: 6. CDR3 sequence reads: CASSRAGQIYGYTF. The CDR3 bases are TGCGCCAGCAGCCGGGCGGGACAGATCTATGGCTACACCTTC.

The chain carries TRBV20-1 and TRBJ2-1; TRBD2 is a possible D gene (6 bases). V was pared by 0 bases and J by 0 bases, with 15 bases between. The CDR3 is made up of 17 amino acids. Germline assignment: CDR1 DFQATT and CDR2 SNEGSKA (reference sequence). CDR3 protein: CSARDRGGRFSYNEQFF. The CDR3 nucleotides read TGCAGTGCTAGAGATCGAGGAGGGAGGTTCTCCTACAATGAGCAGTTCTTC.

This clonotype was detected ten times or more. The chain has TRBV28 and TRBJ2-7; D uncertain. CDR1 MDHEN and CDR2 SYDVKM come from the germline V gene. The CDR3 covers 12 residues. V shed 5 bases and J shed 3 bases, with 8 bases lying between them. The CDR3 reads CASSPPGYEQYF. The CDR3 nucleotides are TGTGCCAGCAGTCCTCCGGGCTACGAGCAGTACTTC.

V and J are TRBV6-2 or TRBV6-3 and TRBJ2-5; no firm D call. Germline lookup yields CDR1 MNHEY and CDR2 SVGEGT. V lost 2 bases and J 1 base, leaving 11 bases between the germline ends. This CDR3 is 15 amino acids long. CDR3 DNA sequence: TGTGCCAGCAGTTACCACACGGCCGGCCAAGAGACCCAGTACTTC. Its translation: CASSYHTAGQETQYF.

As concerns this clonotype: One junction end disagrees with the germline gene, perhaps due to a read error. V and J are TRBV11-2 and TRBJ2-3, with D possibly matching TRBD1 (6 bases). Germline-derived CDR1 and CDR2 are SGHAT and FQNNGV. There are 15 residues in the CDR3. The CDR3 region is CANSFRGLITDTQYF. The CDR3 DNA sequence: TGTGCCAACAGCTTCAGGGGATTAATCACAGATACGCAGTATTTT.

The chain combines TRBV6-6 with TRBJ2-5; possible D gene TRBD2, 6 bases. The CDR3 loop spans 14 amino acids. Germline loops: CDR1 MNHNY, CDR2 SVGAGI (reference sequence). Trimming stripped 8 bases from V and 5 bases from J, with 18 bases between. This chain's CDR3 is CASEGGAAGETQYF. The CDR3, as DNA: TGTGCCAGCGAAGGAGGGGCCGCGGGGGAGACCCAGTACTTC.

The chain has TRBV10-3 and TRBJ1-4; D remains unclear. The V end was cut by 1 base, the J end by 0 bases, with 6 bases between. Per the germline V gene, CDR1 is ENHRY and CDR2 is SYGVKD. The length of the CDR3 is 15 residues. The CDR3 protein is CAISEFRSTNEKLFF. The CDR3 DNA reads as TGTGCCATCAGTGAGTTTAGGTCAACTAATGAAAAACTGTTTTTT.

The V gene is TRBV7-2, the J gene TRBJ2-3; D is unresolved. Germline values: CDR1 SGHTA, CDR2 FQGNSA. This CDR3 has 14 residues. The V gene lost 5 bases and the J gene lost 1 base, with 10 bases spanning the gap. CDR3 sequence reads: CASSRFEGTDTQYF. CDR3 nucleotides: TGTGCCAGCAGCCGCTTCGAGGGCACAGATACGCAGTATTTT.

J is TRBJ2-5 and V is TRBV7-3; D possibly corresponds to TRBD1 (6 bases). Germline assignment: CDR1 SGHTA and CDR2 FQGTGA. V shed 4 bases and J shed 4 bases, with 10 bases lying between them. The CDR3 spans 13 residues. The CDR3 nucleotides read TGTGCCAGCAGCTCCATGACAGGAGAGACCCAGTACTTC. This sequence encodes CASSSMTGETQYF.

The chain combines TRBV29-1 with TRBJ2-5, with TRBD2 matching over 10 bases. V lost 4 bases and J lost 4; bases outside the gene matches: 12. CDR3 length: 16 residues. Germline assignment: CDR1 SQVTM and CDR2 ANQGSEA. The CDR3: CSVVRRALAGVETQYF. DNA of the CDR3: TGCAGCGTTGTCCGAAGGGCCCTAGCGGGAGTAGAGACCCAGTACTTC.